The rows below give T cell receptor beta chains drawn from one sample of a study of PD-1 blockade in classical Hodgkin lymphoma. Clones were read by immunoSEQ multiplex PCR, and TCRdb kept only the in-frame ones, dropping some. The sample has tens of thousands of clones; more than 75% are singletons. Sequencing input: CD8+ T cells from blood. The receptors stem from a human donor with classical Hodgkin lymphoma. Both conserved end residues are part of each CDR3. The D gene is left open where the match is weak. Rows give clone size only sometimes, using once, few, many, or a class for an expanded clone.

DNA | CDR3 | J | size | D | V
TGTGCCAGCAGACCAGACCAAGGCACAGATACGCAGTATTTT | CASRPDQGTDTQYF | TRBJ2-3 | NA | NA | TRBV2
TGTGCCAGCAGCTTTGCACAGGGAACTGAAGCTTTCTTT | CASSFAQGTEAFF | TRBJ1-1 | NA | NA | TRBV11-3
TGTGCCAGCAGCCCTAGCGGGGGGTGGGATACGCAGTATTTT | CASSPSGGWDTQYF | TRBJ2-3 | NA | TRBD2 | TRBV9
TGTGCCACCAGCAGAGTAGTAGTGGGGGAGGGGGATACGCAGTATTTT | CATSRVVVGEGDTQYF | TRBJ2-3 | once | TRBD2 | TRBV15
TGTGCCAGCAGCGTAGATGGGTCTGGGGCCAACACTGAAGCTTTCTTT | CASSVDGSGANTEAFF | TRBJ1-1 | NA | NA | TRBV9
TGTGCCAGCAGTAGATTAGCTGGAGAGCAGTTCTTC | CASSRLAGEQFF | TRBJ2-1 | NA | NA | TRBV2
TGCAGCGTTCTGCTAGCGGGGGAAGAGACCCAGTACTTC | CSVLLAGEETQYF | TRBJ2-5 | NA | TRBD2 | TRBV29-1
TGCGCCAGCAGCTTGGTTTGGGGAATAGTCCACGAGCAGTACTTC | CASSLVWGIVHEQYF | TRBJ2-7 | NA | NA | TRBV5-1
TGCAGCGGGGTTCAACCGGGACTAGCTACGCAGTACTTC | CSGVQPGLATQYF | TRBJ2-7 | NA | TRBD2 | TRBV29-1
TGTGCCAGCAGCTTACCGGGACAGGGCATCTCCTACGAGCAGTACTTC | CASSLPGQGISYEQYF | TRBJ2-7 | once | TRBD1 | TRBV11-2
TGTGCCAGCAGTTTGGCATACGAGCAGTACTTC | CASSLAYEQYF | TRBJ2-7 | NA | NA | TRBV28
TGCAGTGCCCACTCCGGGACAGACTTC | CSAHSGTDF | TRBJ1-2 | NA | TRBD1 | TRBV20-1
TGCAGCGTTGAGGGCGGGGGGCGAGAGCAGTTCTTC | CSVEGGGREQFF | TRBJ2-1 | NA | TRBD2 | TRBV29-1
TGTGCCAGCAGCTTTTCGACTAGCGGGGGGGAGAACTACAATGAGCAGTTCTTC | CASSFSTSGGENYNEQFF | TRBJ2-1 | once | TRBD2 | TRBV7-9
TGCGCCAGCAGCCAAGTGGGCCAAATTAACTATGGCTACACCTTC | CASSQVGQINYGYTF | TRBJ1-2 | NA | NA | TRBV4-1
TGTGCCAGTAGTATAGGGGGCAATCAGCCCCAGCATTTT | CASSIGGNQPQHF | TRBJ1-5 | few | NA | TRBV19
TGTGCCAGCACTTTGAGGGGCTTTAATCAGCCCCAGCATTTT | CASTLRGFNQPQHF | TRBJ1-5 | NA | NA | TRBV28
TGTGCCAGCAGCTTAGATGGCGATAATGAGCAGTTCTTC | CASSLDGDNEQFF | TRBJ2-1 | NA | NA | TRBV11-2
TGTGCCAGCAGCTCCCGGGGATACAGGGAAGAGACCCAGTACTTC | CASSSRGYREETQYF | TRBJ2-5 | NA | NA | TRBV13
TGTGCCAGCACCCTAAGTACTGGCTCCTACGAGCAGTACTTC | CASTLSTGSYEQYF | TRBJ2-7 | NA | NA | TRBV28
TGTGCCAGCAGCTCGGACAGGAGGGAGCTCCAAGAGACCCAGTACTTC | CASSSDRRELQETQYF | TRBJ2-5 | NA | NA | TRBV7-9
TGTGCCTGGAGTAGTGGATTGATCTACGAGCAGTACTTC | CAWSSGLIYEQYF | TRBJ2-7 | NA | NA | TRBV30
TGTGCCAGCAGTGCAAACGCAGGGAATTCACCCCTCCACTTT | CASSANAGNSPLHF | TRBJ1-6 | NA | NA | TRBV6-4
TGTGCCAGCTGGTCAGTTGGCGAGCAGTACTTC | CASWSVGEQYF | TRBJ2-7 | NA | NA | TRBV6-6
TGTGCCAGCAGCTTCGACCGTTATTCTAGCACAGATACGCAGTATTTT | CASSFDRYSSTDTQYF | TRBJ2-3 | NA | NA | TRBV13
TGTGCCAGCAGGCCGGGACTAGCGGGAGCCGCGGCCAAAAACATTCAGTACTTC | CASRPGLAGAAAKNIQYF | TRBJ2-4 | NA | TRBD2 | TRBV7-2
TGTGCCACCAGCAGTGCGGCGGACTACGCGGGAGCTTTCTTT | CATSSAADYAGAFF | TRBJ1-1 | NA | NA | TRBV15
TGCGCCAGCAGCCAAGAGTGGCAGGCCTATTCACCCCTCCACTTT | CASSQEWQAYSPLHF | TRBJ1-6 | NA | NA | TRBV4-3
TGTGCCAGCAGCGTTGGGACTAGCGGGGGGCCCGAAGATACGCAGTATTTT | CASSVGTSGGPEDTQYF | TRBJ2-3 | NA | TRBD2 | TRBV5-6
TGTGCCAGCAGCTTAGACAGGGGTCCCAATCAGCCCCAGCATTTT | CASSLDRGPNQPQHF | TRBJ1-5 | NA | TRBD1 | TRBV5-6
TGTGCCAGCAGTTTTTCAGGGAGGAATTCACCCCTCCACTTT | CASSFSGRNSPLHF | TRBJ1-6 | NA | NA | TRBV6-6
TGTGCCAGCAGCCCCACTTGGACCTCCTACGAGCAGTACTTC | CASSPTWTSYEQYF | TRBJ2-7 | NA | NA | TRBV7-6
TGTGCCAGCACGAGCGGGGGATTCGATGAGCAGTTCTTC | CASTSGGFDEQFF | TRBJ2-1 | NA | TRBD2 | TRBV18
TGTGCCAGCAGCGTAGGGTCGGGGATCCGCACAGATACGCAGTATTTT | CASSVGSGIRTDTQYF | TRBJ2-3 | NA | NA | TRBV9
TGTGCCAGCAGCCCTGACACAAGCTCTGGAAACACCATATATTTT | CASSPDTSSGNTIYF | TRBJ1-3 | NA | NA | TRBV5-4
TGCGCCAGCATCTCGGGGGGAAACTCCTACAATGAGCAGTTCTTC | CASISGGNSYNEQFF | TRBJ2-1 | NA | TRBD2 | TRBV5-1
TGTGCCAGCAGGCCAAACAGGGGGCGAAGGGGCACTGAAGCTTTCTTT | CASRPNRGRRGTEAFF | TRBJ1-1 | once | TRBD1 | TRBV28
TGTGCCAGCAAGGGGGCGTTCTACGAGCAGTACTTC | CASKGAFYEQYF | TRBJ2-7 | NA | TRBD1 | TRBV27
TGCGCCAGCAGAGCCCCCGGGACAGGTCACAATGAGCAGTTCTTC | CASRAPGTGHNEQFF | TRBJ2-1 | NA | TRBD1 | TRBV5-1
TGTGCCAGCAGCTTCGTCCTAGCGGGAGGGTCAGAGACCCAGTACTTC | CASSFVLAGGSETQYF | TRBJ2-5 | NA | TRBD2 | TRBV11-3
TGTGCCAGCACCGAAGTGGGGGGGACAGGGGATGATTATGGCTACACCTTC | CASTEVGGTGDDYGYTF | TRBJ1-2 | NA | TRBD1 | TRBV2
TGTGCCAGCAGTACAGGGGGGCACTACGAGCAGTACTTC | CASSTGGHYEQYF | TRBJ2-7 | few | TRBD1 | TRBV27
TGTGCCAGCAGCCGAGCGGGGGCGGACTACGAGCAGTACTTC | CASSRAGADYEQYF | TRBJ2-7 | NA | TRBD2 | TRBV13
TGTGCCAGCAGTTCCATGGGGGGGATAGCCAAAAACATTCAGTACTTC | CASSSMGGIAKNIQYF | TRBJ2-4 | NA | TRBD2 | TRBV28
TGTGCCAGAAGACTAGCGGGGAACTCTGCCTACAATGAGCAGTTCTTC | CARRLAGNSAYNEQFF | TRBJ2-1 | NA | TRBD2 | TRBV2
TGTGCCAGTAGTTACGACTGGGACAGGGGAAGCAATCAGCCCCAGCATTTT | CASSYDWDRGSNQPQHF | TRBJ1-5 | NA | TRBD1 | TRBV19
TGTGCCAGCAGTTTTCGCCGCACAGATACGCAGTATTTT | CASSFRRTDTQYF | TRBJ2-3 | NA | NA | TRBV27
TGTGCCAGCAGCGGGACCCAGGGGGGCAATGAGCAGTTCTTC | CASSGTQGGNEQFF | TRBJ2-1 | once | NA | TRBV9
TGTGCCAGCAGCGTACAGTCCACAGATACGCAGTATTTT | CASSVQSTDTQYF | TRBJ2-3 | NA | NA | TRBV10-3
TGTGCCATCAACCGAGGACTAGCGGGAGGGGAGACCCAGTACTTC | CAINRGLAGGETQYF | TRBJ2-5 | NA | TRBD2 | TRBV10-3
TGCGCCAGCAGCCCGCTGGCATTTGAGACCCAGTACTTC | CASSPLAFETQYF | TRBJ2-5 | NA | NA | TRBV4-3
TGCGCCAGCAGCTTCAGGGGCGAGAAAAACATTCAGTACTTC | CASSFRGEKNIQYF | TRBJ2-4 | NA | NA | TRBV5-1
TGTGCCAGCAGTTTATGCATGGTTTCTTGTGTGAATCAGCCCCAGCATTTT | CASSLCMVSCVNQPQHF | TRBJ1-5 | NA | NA | TRBV28
TGTGCCAGCTCACCGCGATACACTGAAGCTTTCTTT | CASSPRYTEAFF | TRBJ1-1 | NA | NA | TRBV18
TGCGCCAGCAGCCAAGAAGGGAGGGGCCGGGATGAGCAGTTCTTC | CASSQEGRGRDEQFF | TRBJ2-1 | once | TRBD2 | TRBV4-1
TGCGCCAGCAGCTTATTCCTGACCGGGGAGCTGTTTTTT | CASSLFLTGELFF | TRBJ2-2 | NA | NA | TRBV5-1
TGTGCCAGCAGCTTAGAGATCCAGGCCGGGTTCTACAATGAGCAGTTCTTC | CASSLEIQAGFYNEQFF | TRBJ2-1 | once | NA | TRBV11-2